The clone carrying this TCR beta chain has only a few counts. Antigen unknown. A second roughly 6 to 12 cycle PCR used barcoded and J-beta primers. A tag from a template-switch adaptor with 12 random nucleotides marked each cDNA molecule. In TCRdb, the 5' RACE reads were re-called with MiXCR into one record per CDR3 protein. The sample lists around 1,700,000 distinct CDR3 sequences, 28% occurring once. These data are taken from a study of blood T cells in healthy people across ages. General study findings and limits: Per-million-T-cell TCR beta diversity fell roughly linearly with age. Diversity of TCR beta correlated strongly with naive T cell percentage. Total diversity from one million sequenced T cells was likely underestimated.

The trim removed 5 bases at V and 7 bases at J, leaving 8 bases unmatched. The CDR3 covers 14 residues. Sequences were obtained from blood. The rearrangement links TRBV12-3 or TRBV12-4 to TRBJ1-5; 7 nucleotides match TRBD1. This clonotype was sampled from a woman younger than 45 in good health. Written as DNA, the CDR3 is TGTGCCAGCAGTGTCGTTGACAGGGAACAGCCCCAGCATTTT. Amino acids: CASSVVDREQPQHF.